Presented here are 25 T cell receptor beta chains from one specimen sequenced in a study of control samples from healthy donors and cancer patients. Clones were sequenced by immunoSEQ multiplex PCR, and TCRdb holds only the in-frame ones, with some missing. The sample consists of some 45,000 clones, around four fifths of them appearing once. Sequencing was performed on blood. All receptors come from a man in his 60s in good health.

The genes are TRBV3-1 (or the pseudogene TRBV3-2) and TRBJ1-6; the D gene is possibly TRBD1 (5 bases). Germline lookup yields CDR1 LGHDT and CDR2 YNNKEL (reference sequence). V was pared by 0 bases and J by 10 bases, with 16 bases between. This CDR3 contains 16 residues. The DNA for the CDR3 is TGTGCCAGCAGCCAAGAAATAGGGGCTTTGGGGTCACCCCTCCACTTT. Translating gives CASSQEIGALGSPLHF.

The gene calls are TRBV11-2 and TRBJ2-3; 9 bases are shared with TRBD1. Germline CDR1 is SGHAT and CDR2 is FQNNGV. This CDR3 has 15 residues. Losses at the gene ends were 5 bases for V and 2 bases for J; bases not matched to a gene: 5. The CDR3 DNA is TGTGCCAGCAGCATGACAGGGGGGCCCACAGATACGCAGTATTTT. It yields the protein CASSMTGGPTDTQYF.

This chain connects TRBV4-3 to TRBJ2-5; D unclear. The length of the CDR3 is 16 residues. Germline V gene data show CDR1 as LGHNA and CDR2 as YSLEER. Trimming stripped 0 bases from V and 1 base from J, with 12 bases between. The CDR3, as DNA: TGCGCCAGCAGCCAAGATCGTAGGAGAGCCCAAGAGACCCAGTACTTC. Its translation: CASSQDRRRAQETQYF.

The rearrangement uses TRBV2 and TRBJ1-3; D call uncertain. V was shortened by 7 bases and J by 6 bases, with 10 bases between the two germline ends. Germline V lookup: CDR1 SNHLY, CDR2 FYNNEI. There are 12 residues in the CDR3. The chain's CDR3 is CASMRGPNTIYF. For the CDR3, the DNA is TGTGCCAGCATGCGGGGTCCAAACACCATATATTTT.

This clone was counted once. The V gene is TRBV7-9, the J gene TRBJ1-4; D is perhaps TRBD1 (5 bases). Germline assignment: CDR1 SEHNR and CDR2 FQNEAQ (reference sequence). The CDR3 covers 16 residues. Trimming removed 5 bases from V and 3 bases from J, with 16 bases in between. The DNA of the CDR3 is TGTGCCAGCAGCCCTCAGGGAGGGGCTTCTAATGAAAAACTGTTTTTT. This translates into CASSPQGGASNEKLFF.

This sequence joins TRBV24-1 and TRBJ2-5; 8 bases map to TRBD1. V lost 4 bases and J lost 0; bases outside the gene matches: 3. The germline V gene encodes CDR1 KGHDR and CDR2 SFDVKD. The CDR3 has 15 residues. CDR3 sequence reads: CATSERQGNQETQYF. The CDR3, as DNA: TGTGCCACCAGTGAGCGACAGGGGAACCAAGAGACCCAGTACTTC.

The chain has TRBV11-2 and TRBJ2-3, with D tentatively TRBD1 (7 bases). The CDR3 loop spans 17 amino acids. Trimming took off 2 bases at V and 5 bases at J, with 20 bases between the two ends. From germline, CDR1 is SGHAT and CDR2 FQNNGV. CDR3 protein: CASSLRAGQGGLDTQYF. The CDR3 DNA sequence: TGTGCCAGCAGCTTAAGAGCAGGGCAGGGGGGTTTAGATACGCAGTATTTT.

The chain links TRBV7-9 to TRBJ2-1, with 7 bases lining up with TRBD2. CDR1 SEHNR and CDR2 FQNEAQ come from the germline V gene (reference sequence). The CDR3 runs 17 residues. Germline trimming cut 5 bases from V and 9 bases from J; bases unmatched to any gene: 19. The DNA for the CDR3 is TGTGCCAGCAGCCCCCCCAGGATGGGCGGGAGTCTCGGTGAGCAGTTCTTC. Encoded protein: CASSPPRMGGSLGEQFF.

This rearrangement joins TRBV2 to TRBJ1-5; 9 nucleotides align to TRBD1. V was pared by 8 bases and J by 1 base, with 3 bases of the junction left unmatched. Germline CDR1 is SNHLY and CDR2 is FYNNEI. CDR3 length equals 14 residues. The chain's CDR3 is CASRTGASNQPQHF. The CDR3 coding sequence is TGTGCCAGCCGGACAGGGGCGAGCAATCAGCCCCAGCATTTT.

In DNA form, the CDR3 reads TGTGCCTGGAGCCCAGGGGGCGCCTCCGACTATGAGCAGTTCTTC. Amino acids: CAWSPGGASDYEQFF. V gene TRBV30 combines with J gene TRBJ2-1; 8 bases fit TRBD1. Losses at the gene ends were 3 bases for V and 8 bases for J; bases not matched to a gene: 12. CDR1 is GTSNPN, CDR2 SVGIG, per germline (reference sequence). The CDR3 is 15 residues long. Supplemented by reference TRBV30 and TRBJ2-1, the full variable domain reads SQTIHQWPATLVQPVGSPLSLECTVEGTSNPNLYWYRQAAGRGLQLLFYSVGIGQISSEVPQNLSASRPQDRQFILSSKKLLLSDSGFYLCAWSPGGASDYEQFFGPGTRLTVL.

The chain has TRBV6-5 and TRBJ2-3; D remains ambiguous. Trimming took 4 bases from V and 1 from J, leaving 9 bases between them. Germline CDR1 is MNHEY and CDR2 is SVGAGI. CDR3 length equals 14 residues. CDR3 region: CASSSPRGTDTQYF. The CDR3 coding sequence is TGTGCCAGCAGTTCCCCTCGGGGCACAGATACGCAGTATTTT.

The CDR3 loop is CASSVRTDTQYF. The CDR3 region has the DNA TGTGCCAGCAGCGTACGGACAGATACGCAGTATTTT. The chain uses TRBV9 and TRBJ2-3; D is unresolved. The germline CDR1 and CDR2 sequences are SGDLS and YYNGEE. V was cut by 1 base and J by 3 bases, with 3 bases left in between. CDR3 size: 12 residues.

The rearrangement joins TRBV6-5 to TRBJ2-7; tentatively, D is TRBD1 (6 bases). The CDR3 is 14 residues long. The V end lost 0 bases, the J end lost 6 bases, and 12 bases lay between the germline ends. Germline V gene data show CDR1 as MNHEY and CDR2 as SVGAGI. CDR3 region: CASSYSQTGGEQYF. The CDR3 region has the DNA TGTGCCAGCAGTTACTCACAGACAGGCGGCGAGCAGTACTTC.

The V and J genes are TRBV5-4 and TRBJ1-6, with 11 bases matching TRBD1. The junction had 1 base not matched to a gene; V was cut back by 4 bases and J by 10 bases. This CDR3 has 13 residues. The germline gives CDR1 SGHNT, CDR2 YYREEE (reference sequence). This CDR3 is CASSRDRGSPLHF. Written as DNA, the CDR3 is TGTGCCAGCAGCCGGGACAGGGGGTCACCCCTCCACTTT.

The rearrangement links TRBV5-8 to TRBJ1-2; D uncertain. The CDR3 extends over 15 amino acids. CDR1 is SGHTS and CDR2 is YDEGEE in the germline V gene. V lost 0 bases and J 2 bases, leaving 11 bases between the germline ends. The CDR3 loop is CASSLEGSRNYGYTF. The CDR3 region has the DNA TGTGCCAGCAGCTTGGAAGGGTCCCGCAACTATGGCTACACCTTC.

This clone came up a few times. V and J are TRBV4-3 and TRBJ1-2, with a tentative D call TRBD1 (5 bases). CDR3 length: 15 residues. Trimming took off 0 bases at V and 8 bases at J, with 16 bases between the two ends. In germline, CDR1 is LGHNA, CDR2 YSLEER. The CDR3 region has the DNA TGCGCCAGCAGCCAAGATGAGAGAGGGACTAGCGGCTACACCTTC. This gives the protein CASSQDERGTSGYTF.

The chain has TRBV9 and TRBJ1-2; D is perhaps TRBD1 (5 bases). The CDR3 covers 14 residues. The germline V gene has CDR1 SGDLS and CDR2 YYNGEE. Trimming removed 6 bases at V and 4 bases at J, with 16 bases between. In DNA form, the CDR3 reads TGTGCCAGCACCCGTAGCAGGGACCTCTATGGCTACACCTTC. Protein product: CASTRSRDLYGYTF.

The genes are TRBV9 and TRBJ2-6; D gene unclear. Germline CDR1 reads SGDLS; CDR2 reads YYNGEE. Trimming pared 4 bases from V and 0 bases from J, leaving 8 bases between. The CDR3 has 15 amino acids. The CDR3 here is CASSLGPSGANVLTF. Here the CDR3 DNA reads TGTGCCAGCAGCTTGGGTCCCTCTGGGGCCAACGTCCTGACTTTC. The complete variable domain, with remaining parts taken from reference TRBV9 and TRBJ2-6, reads DSGVTQTPKHLITATGQRVTLRCSPRSGDLSVYWYQQSLDQGLQFLIQYYNGEERAKGNILERFSAQQFPDLHSELNLSSLELGDSALYFCASSLGPSGANVLTFGAGSRLTVL.

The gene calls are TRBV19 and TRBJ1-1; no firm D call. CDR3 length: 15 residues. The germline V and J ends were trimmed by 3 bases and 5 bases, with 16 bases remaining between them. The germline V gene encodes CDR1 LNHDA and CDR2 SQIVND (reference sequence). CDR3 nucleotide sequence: TGTGCCAGTAGTATTAGCCCGGGTGGCGTTACTGAAGCTTTCTTT. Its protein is CASSISPGGVTEAFF.

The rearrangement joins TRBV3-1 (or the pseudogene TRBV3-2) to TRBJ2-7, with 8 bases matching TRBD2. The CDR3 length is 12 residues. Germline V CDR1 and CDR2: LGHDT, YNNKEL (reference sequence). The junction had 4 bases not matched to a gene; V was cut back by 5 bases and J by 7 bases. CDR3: CASSAPGGEQYF. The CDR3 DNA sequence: TGTGCCAGCAGCGCCCCGGGGGGGGAGCAGTACTTC.

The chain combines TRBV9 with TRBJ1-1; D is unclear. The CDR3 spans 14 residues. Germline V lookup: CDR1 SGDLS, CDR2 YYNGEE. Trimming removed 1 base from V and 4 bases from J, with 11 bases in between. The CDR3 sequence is CASSVNVGGTEAFF. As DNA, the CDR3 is TGTGCCAGCAGCGTAAATGTTGGTGGCACTGAAGCTTTCTTT.

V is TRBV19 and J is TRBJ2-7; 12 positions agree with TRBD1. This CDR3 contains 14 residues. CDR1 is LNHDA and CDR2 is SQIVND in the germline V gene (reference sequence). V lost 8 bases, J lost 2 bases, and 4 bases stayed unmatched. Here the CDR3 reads CASRDRGRAYEQYF. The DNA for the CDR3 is TGTGCCAGTCGGGACAGGGGGCGAGCCTACGAGCAGTACTTC.

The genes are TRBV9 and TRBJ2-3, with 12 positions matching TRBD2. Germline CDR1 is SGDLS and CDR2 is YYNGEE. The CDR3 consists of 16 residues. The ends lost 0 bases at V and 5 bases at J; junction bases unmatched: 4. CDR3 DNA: TGTGCCAGCAGCGTAGGCCCTAGCGGGGGGGAAGATACGCAGTATTTT. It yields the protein CASSVGPSGGEDTQYF.

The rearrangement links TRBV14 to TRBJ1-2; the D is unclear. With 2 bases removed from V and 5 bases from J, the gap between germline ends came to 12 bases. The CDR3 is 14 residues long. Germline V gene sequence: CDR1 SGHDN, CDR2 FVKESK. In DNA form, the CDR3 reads TGTGCCAGCAGCCAAAGGGCCAAGAGTTATGGCTACACCTTC. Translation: CASSQRAKSYGYTF. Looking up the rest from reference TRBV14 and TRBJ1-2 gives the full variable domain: EAGVTQFPSHSVIEKGQTVTLRCDPISGHDNLYWYRRVMGKEIKFLLHFVKESKQDESGMPNNRFLAERTGGTYSTLKVQPAELEDSGVYFCASSQRAKSYGYTFGSGTRLTVV.

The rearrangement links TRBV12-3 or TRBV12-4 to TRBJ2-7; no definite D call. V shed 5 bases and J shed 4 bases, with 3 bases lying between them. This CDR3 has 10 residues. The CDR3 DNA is TGTGCCAGCAGTCTTTACGAGCAGTACTTC. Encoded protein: CASSLYEQYF.